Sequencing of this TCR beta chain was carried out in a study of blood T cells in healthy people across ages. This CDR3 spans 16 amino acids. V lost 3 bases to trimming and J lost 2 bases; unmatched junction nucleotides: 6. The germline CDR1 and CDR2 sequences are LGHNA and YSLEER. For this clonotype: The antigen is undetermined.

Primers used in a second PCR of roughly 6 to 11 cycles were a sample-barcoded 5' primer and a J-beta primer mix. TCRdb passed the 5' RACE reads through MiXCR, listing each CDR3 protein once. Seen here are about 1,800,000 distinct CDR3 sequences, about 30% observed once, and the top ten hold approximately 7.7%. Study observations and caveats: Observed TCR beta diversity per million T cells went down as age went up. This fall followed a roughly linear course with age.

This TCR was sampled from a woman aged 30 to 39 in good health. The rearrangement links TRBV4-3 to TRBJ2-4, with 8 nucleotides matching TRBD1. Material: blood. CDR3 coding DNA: TGCGCCAGCAGCCAGGACAGGGCCGGGACCAAAAACATTCAGTACTTC. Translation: CASSQDRAGTKNIQYF.